These T cell receptor beta chains were read from a single sample in a study of cytomegalovirus exposure and HLA in healthy donors. TCRdb keeps only in-frame clones here, not all; method: immunoSEQ multiplex PCR. The repertoire holds under 150,000 clones, 50% to 65% seen once, with roughly 9.8% in the top ten. The specimen was PBMCs. All receptors derive from a woman between 40 and 55 years old in good health and CMV-seropositive. Each CDR3 is given with its conserved first and last residue. A D gene is named only where the DNA matches it firmly. Expanded clones are given a class, and other clones once, few, many or no size at all.

CASSSYRGKNTEAFF	TGTGCCAGCAGCTCGTACAGGGGGAAGAACACTGAAGCTTTCTTT	TRBV28	TRBJ1-1	-	TRBD1
CASSSMGGYTEAFF	TGTGCCAGCAGTTCCATGGGGGGTTACACTGAAGCTTTCTTT	TRBV7-2	TRBJ1-1	-	-
CASSYGRQVYEQYF	TGTGCCAGCAGTTACGGTAGACAGGTCTACGAGCAGTACTTC	TRBV6-5	TRBJ2-7	-	-
CASSQDPTAEGDGYTF	TGTGCCAGCAGCCAAGATCCCACCGCAGAGGGGGATGGCTACACCTTC	TRBV4-2	TRBJ1-2	-	-
CASSEALAGGGEQYF	TGTGCCAGCAGTGAAGCTCTAGCGGGAGGGGGTGAGCAGTACTTC	TRBV2	TRBJ2-7	-	TRBD2
CASSVATTVAGVETQYF	TGTGCCAGCAGCGTAGCTACTACTGTCGCAGGGGTAGAGACCCAGTACTTC	TRBV9	TRBJ2-5	-	-
CASGLSIQGSGQFF	TGTGCTAGTGGTTTGTCCATACAGGGTTCGGGGCAGTTCTTC	TRBV12-5	TRBJ2-1	few	-
CASSLIPSTGVSYNEQFF	TGTGCCAGCAGCTTAATCCCGTCGACAGGGGTCTCCTACAATGAGCAGTTCTTC	TRBV7-3	TRBJ2-1	-	TRBD1
CASNLSGRSTDTQYF	TGCGCCAGCAACCTAAGCGGGAGGAGCACAGATACGCAGTATTTT	TRBV5-1	TRBJ2-3	-	TRBD2
CASSFRLDNYEQYF	TGCGCCAGCAGCTTCCGGCTAGATAACTACGAGCAGTACTTC	TRBV5-1	TRBJ2-7	-	-
CAWSAWVWQGQASEKLFF	TGTGCCTGGAGTGCGTGGGTGTGGCAGGGACAGGCCTCCGAAAAACTGTTTTTT	TRBV30	TRBJ1-4	-	TRBD1
CSALFRGLSGANVLTF	TGCAGCGCCTTATTCAGGGGTCTATCTGGGGCCAACGTCCTGACTTTC	TRBV29-1	TRBJ2-6	-	-
CASWGGGGLYNEQFF	TGTGCCAGCTGGGGGGGAGGCGGGCTCTACAATGAGCAGTTCTTC	TRBV6-5	TRBJ2-1	-	TRBD2
CATSRVGGNEKLFF	TGTGCCACCAGCAGAGTAGGGGGTAATGAAAAACTGTTTTTT	TRBV15	TRBJ1-4	-	-
CASSLADSYGYTF	TGTGCCAGCAGCTTAGCGGACAGCTATGGCTACACCTTC	TRBV7-2	TRBJ1-2	-	-
CASGAGTGGYQPQHF	TGTGCCAGCGGCGCCGGGACAGGGGGATATCAGCCCCAGCATTTT	TRBV27	TRBJ1-5	-	TRBD1
CASSLLAGLGETQYF	TGTGCCAGCAGCTTGCTAGCGGGATTAGGGGAGACCCAGTACTTC	TRBV5-6	TRBJ2-5	-	TRBD2
CASFDSGGTDTQYF	TGTGCCAGCTTCGACAGCGGGGGCACAGATACGCAGTATTTT	TRBV13	TRBJ2-3	-	TRBD2
CARSCPRKTGVLREYEQYF	TGTGCCAGAAGCTGCCCCCGTAAAACAGGGGTTCTTAGGGAGTACGAGCAGTACTTC	TRBV5-3	TRBJ2-7	once	TRBD1
CASSENREGKLFF	TGTGCCAGCAGTGAAAACAGGGAGGGAAAACTGTTTTTT	TRBV2	TRBJ1-4	-	-
CASSRDGLRPQHF	TGTGCCAGCAGCCGCGACGGGTTACGGCCCCAGCATTTT	TRBV7-6	TRBJ1-5	-	-
CASSDIAGGTYNEQFF	TGTGCCAGCAGTGATATAGCGGGAGGTACCTACAATGAGCAGTTCTTC	TRBV6-4	TRBJ2-1	-	TRBD2
CASSVDEGSYNEQFF	TGTGCCAGCAGCGTAGATGAGGGCTCCTACAATGAGCAGTTCTTC	TRBV9	TRBJ2-1	-	-
CASSSFSGTGRATNEKLFF	TGTGCCAGCAGCTCCTTCTCCGGGACAGGGCGAGCAACTAATGAAAAACTGTTTTTT	TRBV9	TRBJ1-4	few	TRBD1
CASSQEGSPRQAVDGYTF	TGCGCCAGCAGCCAAGAAGGTTCCCCGCGACAGGCGGTCGATGGCTACACCTTC	TRBV4-1	TRBJ1-2	-	-
CASAMQGAAMPETQYF	TGTGCCAGCGCGATGCAGGGGGCGGCTATGCCGGAGACCCAGTACTTC	TRBV18	TRBJ2-5	once	TRBD1
CASSVATGSAFF	TGTGCCAGCAGCGTAGCTACAGGGAGCGCTTTCTTT	TRBV9	TRBJ1-1	-	-
CATSRDLEVAHEQYF	TGTGCCACCAGCAGAGACCTCGAGGTCGCCCACGAGCAGTACTTC	TRBV15	TRBJ2-7	few	-
CASSTRQGSYEQYF	TGTGCCAGCAGTACCCGACAGGGTTCCTACGAGCAGTACTTC	TRBV28	TRBJ2-7	-	TRBD1
CASSGSASGSYEQYF	TGTGCCAGCAGCGGGTCGGCTAGCGGTTCCTACGAGCAGTACTTC	TRBV5-4	TRBJ2-7	-	TRBD2
CASSPSASGLNEQYF	TGTGCCAGCTCACCATCGGCTAGCGGCCTAAACGAGCAGTACTTC	TRBV18	TRBJ2-7	-	TRBD2
CASSPNSGRASGELFF	TGTGCCAGCAGTCCCAATAGCGGGAGGGCGTCCGGGGAGCTGTTTTTT	TRBV28	TRBJ2-2	-	TRBD2
CASSLTGGPNEQYF	TGTGCCAGCAGTTTGACAGGGGGCCCTAACGAGCAGTACTTC	TRBV27	TRBJ2-7	-	TRBD1
CASTAATSGSYEQYF	TGTGCCAGCACCGCTGCGACTAGCGGGAGCTACGAGCAGTACTTC	TRBV2	TRBJ2-7	-	TRBD2
CSAGLHNEQFF	TGCAGTGCCGGACTCCACAATGAGCAGTTCTTC	TRBV20-1	TRBJ2-1	few	-
CASSLLRNSKETQYF	TGTGCCAGCAGCTTATTGAGAAATTCCAAAGAGACCCAGTACTTC	TRBV7-9	TRBJ2-5	-	-
CASSPQEGRSYEQYF	TGCGCCAGCAGCCCCCAGGAGGGTAGAAGCTACGAGCAGTACTTC	TRBV5-1	TRBJ2-7	-	-
CASSSQGARGNEQFF	TGTGCCAGCAGCTCACAGGGGGCGCGGGGCAATGAGCAGTTCTTC	TRBV5-4	TRBJ2-1	-	TRBD1
CASSQDVGSSYNEQFF	TGCGCCAGCAGCCAAGATGTGGGGAGCTCCTACAATGAGCAGTTCTTC	TRBV4-3	TRBJ2-1	-	-
CASSQDYRGGSEQYF	TGCGCCAGCAGCCAAGATTATAGGGGGGGTTCTGAGCAGTACTTC	TRBV4-3	TRBJ2-7	-	-
CASSYSGANNEQFF	TGTGCCAGCAGTTACTCGGGAGCCAACAATGAGCAGTTCTTC	TRBV6-5	TRBJ2-1	-	-
CASGPDQETQYF	TGTGCTAGTGGCCCCGACCAAGAGACCCAGTACTTC	TRBV12-5	TRBJ2-5	-	-
CASSVAAGGLNTEAFF	TGTGCCAGCAGCGTAGCCGCAGGGGGCTTGAACACTGAAGCTTTCTTT	TRBV9	TRBJ1-1	-	TRBD1
CASSETPGQGIGYTF	TGTGCCAGCAGTGAAACCCCGGGACAGGGGATCGGCTACACCTTC	TRBV6-1	TRBJ1-2	-	TRBD1
CASSDGTDNEQFF	TGTGCCAGCAGCGACGGGACAGACAATGAGCAGTTCTTC	TRBV6-5	TRBJ2-1	once	TRBD1
CASSLGPGLAGGQPDTQYF	TGTGCCAGCAGCTTAGGGCCGGGACTAGCGGGAGGGCAACCAGATACGCAGTATTTT	TRBV7-2	TRBJ2-3	few	TRBD2
CATSAAVAGELFF	TGTGCCACCTCCGCAGCGGTCGCCGGGGAGCTGTTTTTT	TRBV27	TRBJ2-2	-	-
CGLAGVGDTQYF	TGTGGACTAGCGGGAGTCGGGGATACGCAGTATTTT	TRBV6-1	TRBJ2-3	-	TRBD2
CSVGGGGAGNTIYF	TGCAGCGTTGGCGGTGGAGGAGCGGGAAACACCATATATTTT	TRBV29-1	TRBJ1-3	-	-
CASSLFAKSYEQYF	TGCGCCAGCAGCTTGTTCGCGAAATCCTACGAGCAGTACTTC	TRBV5-1	TRBJ2-7	-	-
CASSQGVSGTGITDTQYF	TGCGCCAGCAGCCAGGGGGTATCCGGGACAGGGATTACAGATACGCAGTATTTT	TRBV4-3	TRBJ2-3	-	TRBD1
CASSEGTRAYEQYF	TGTGCCAGCAGCGAAGGAACCCGGGCCTACGAGCAGTACTTC	TRBV9	TRBJ2-7	-	-
CASSLFGVGTEAFF	TGTGCCAGCAGCTTATTCGGGGTGGGCACTGAAGCTTTCTTT	TRBV7-6	TRBJ1-1	-	-
CASSQGLAYNEQFF	TGCGCCAGCAGCCAGGGACTAGCATACAATGAGCAGTTCTTC	TRBV5-1	TRBJ2-1	-	TRBD2
CASSPPPYNEQFF	TGTGCCAGCAGTCCCCCCCCTTACAATGAGCAGTTCTTC	TRBV6-4	TRBJ2-1	-	-
CASSPGRGALNTEAFF	TGTGCCAGCTCACCGGGCAGGGGGGCTTTGAACACTGAAGCTTTCTTT	TRBV18	TRBJ1-1	-	TRBD1
CASSLGLAERDAQYF	TGTGCCAGCAGCTTAGGACTAGCGGAGCGAGATGCGCAGTATTTT	TRBV7-9	TRBJ2-3	-	TRBD2
CASSVGAGRQETQYF	TGTGCCAGCAGCGTAGGAGCGGGAAGGCAAGAGACCCAGTACTTC	TRBV9	TRBJ2-5	-	TRBD2